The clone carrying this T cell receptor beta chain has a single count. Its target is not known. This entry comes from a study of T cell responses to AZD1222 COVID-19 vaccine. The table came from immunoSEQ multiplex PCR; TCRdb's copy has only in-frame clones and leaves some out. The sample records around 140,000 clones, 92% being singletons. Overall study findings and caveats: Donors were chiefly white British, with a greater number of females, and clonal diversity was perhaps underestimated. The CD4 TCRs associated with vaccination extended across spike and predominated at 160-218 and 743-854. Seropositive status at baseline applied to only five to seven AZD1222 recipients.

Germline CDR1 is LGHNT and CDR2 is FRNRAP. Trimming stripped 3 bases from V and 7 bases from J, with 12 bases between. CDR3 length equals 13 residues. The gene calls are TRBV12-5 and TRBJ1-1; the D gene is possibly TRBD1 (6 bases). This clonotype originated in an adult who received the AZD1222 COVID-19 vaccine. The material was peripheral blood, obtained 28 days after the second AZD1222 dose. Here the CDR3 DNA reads TGTGCTAGTGGTTTCGGGGGGCAAGGTGAAGCTTTCTTT. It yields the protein CASGFGGQGEAFF.